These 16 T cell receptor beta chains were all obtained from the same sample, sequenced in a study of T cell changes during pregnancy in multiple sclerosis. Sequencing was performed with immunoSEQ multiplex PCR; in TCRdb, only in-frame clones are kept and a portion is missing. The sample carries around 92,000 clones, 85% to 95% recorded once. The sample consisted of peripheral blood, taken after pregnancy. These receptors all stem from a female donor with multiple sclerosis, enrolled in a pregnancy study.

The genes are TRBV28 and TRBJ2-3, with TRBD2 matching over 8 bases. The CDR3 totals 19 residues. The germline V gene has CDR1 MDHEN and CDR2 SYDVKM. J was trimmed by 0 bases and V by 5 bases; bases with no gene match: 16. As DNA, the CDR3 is TGTGCCAGCAGTACCATCTGGGGGTTAGCGGGATACAGCACAGATACGCAGTATTTT. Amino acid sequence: CASSTIWGLAGYSTDTQYF.

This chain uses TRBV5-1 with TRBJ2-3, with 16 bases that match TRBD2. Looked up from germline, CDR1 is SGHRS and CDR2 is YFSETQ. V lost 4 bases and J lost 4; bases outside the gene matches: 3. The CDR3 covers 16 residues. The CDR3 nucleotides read TGCGCCAGCAGCCCGGGACTAGCGGGAGGGCCAGATACGCAGTATTTT. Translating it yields CASSPGLAGGPDTQYF.

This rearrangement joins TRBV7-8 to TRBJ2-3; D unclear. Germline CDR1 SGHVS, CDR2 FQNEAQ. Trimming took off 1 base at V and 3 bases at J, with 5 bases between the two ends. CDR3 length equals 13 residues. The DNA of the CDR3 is TGTGCCAGCAGCTTAGTGCGGACAGATACGCAGTATTTT. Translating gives CASSLVRTDTQYF.

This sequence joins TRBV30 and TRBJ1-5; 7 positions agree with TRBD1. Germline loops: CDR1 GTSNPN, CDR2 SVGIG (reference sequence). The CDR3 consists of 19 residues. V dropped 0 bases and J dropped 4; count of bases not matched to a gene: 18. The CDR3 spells CAWSVLSYGTAPKNQPQHF. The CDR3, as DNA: TGTGCCTGGAGTGTACTATCCTATGGGACAGCTCCGAAAAATCAGCCCCAGCATTTT.

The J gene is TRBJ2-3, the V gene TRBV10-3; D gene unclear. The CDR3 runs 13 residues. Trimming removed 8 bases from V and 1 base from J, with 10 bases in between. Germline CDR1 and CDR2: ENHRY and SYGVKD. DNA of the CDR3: TGTGCCATCCTCGAGGCGGGCACAGATACGCAGTATTTT. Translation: CAILEAGTDTQYF.

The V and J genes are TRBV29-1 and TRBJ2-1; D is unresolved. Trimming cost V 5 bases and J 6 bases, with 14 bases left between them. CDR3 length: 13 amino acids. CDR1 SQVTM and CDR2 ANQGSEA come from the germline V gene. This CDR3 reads CSVLSPGGNEQFF. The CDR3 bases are TGCAGCGTTCTCTCGCCGGGTGGCAATGAGCAGTTCTTC.

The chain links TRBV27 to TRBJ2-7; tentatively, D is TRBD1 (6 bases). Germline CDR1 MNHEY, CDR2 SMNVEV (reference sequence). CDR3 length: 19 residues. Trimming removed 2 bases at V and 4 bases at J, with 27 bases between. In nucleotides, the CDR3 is TGTGCCAGCAGTTTAGAGCCCCCCCCGGGACAAGGCGACCTATACGAGCAGTACTTC. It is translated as CASSLEPPPGQGDLYEQYF.

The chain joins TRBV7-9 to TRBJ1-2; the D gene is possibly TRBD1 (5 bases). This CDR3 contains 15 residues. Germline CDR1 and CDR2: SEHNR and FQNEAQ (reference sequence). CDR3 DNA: TGTGCAGTGGAGGGGAGTAGGGTTGGCTATGATGGCTACACCTTC. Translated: CAVEGSRVGYDGYTF.

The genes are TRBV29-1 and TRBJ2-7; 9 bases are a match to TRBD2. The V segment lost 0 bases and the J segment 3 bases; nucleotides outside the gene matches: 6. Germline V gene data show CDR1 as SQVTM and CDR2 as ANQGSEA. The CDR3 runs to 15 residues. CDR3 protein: CSVEDLAAGGYEQYF. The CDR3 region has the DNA TGCAGCGTTGAAGATCTTGCAGCGGGAGGCTACGAGCAGTACTTC.

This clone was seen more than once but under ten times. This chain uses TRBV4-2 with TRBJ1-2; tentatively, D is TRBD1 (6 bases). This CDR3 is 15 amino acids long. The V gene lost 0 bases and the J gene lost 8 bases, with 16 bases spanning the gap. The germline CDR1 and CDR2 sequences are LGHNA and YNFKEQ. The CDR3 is CASSQDLAQGEGYTF. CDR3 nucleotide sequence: TGTGCCAGCAGCCAAGATTTGGCACAGGGTGAGGGCTACACCTTC.

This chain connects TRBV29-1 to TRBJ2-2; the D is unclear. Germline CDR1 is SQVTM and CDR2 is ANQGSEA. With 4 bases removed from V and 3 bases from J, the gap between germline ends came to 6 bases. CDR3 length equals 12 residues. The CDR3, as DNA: TGCAGCGTTGGGGCTTACACCGGGGAGCTGTTTTTT. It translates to CSVGAYTGELFF.

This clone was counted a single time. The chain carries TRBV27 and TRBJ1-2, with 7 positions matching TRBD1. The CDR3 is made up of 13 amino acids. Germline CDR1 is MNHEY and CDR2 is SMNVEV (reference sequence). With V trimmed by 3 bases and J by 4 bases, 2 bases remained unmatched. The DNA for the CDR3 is TGTGCCAGCAGTTTGACAGGGATCTATGGCTACACCTTC. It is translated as CASSLTGIYGYTF.

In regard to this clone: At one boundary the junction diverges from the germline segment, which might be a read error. The CDR3 region is CASSLRLAGINDQFF. The CDR3 coding sequence is TGTGCCAGCAGTTTGAGACTAGCGGGTATAAATGACCAGTTCTTC. The chain couples TRBV27 to TRBJ2-1; 10 bases align to TRBD2. The CDR3 is made up of 15 amino acids. Germline V gives CDR1 MNHEY, CDR2 SMNVEV (reference sequence).

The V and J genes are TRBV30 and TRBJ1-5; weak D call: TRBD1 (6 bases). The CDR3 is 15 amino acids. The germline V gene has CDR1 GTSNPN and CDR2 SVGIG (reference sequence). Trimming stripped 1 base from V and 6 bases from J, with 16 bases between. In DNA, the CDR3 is TGTGCCTGGAGTGGCTTGGGGGGGCTGGGTCAGCCCCAGCATTTT. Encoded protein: CAWSGLGGLGQPQHF.

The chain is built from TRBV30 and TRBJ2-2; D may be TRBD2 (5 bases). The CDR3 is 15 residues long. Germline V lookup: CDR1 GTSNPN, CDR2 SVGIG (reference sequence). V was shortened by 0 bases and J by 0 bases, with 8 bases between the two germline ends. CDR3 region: CAWSVGLTNTGELFF. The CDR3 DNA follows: TGTGCCTGGAGTGTAGGACTCACGAACACCGGGGAGCTGTTTTTT.

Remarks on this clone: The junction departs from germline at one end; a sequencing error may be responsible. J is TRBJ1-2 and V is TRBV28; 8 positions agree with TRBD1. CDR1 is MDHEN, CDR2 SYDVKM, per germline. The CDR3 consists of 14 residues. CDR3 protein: CVSSFPGQGEIGTF. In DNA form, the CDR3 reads TGTGTCAGCAGTTTCCCCGGACAGGGTGAAATAGGCACCTTC.